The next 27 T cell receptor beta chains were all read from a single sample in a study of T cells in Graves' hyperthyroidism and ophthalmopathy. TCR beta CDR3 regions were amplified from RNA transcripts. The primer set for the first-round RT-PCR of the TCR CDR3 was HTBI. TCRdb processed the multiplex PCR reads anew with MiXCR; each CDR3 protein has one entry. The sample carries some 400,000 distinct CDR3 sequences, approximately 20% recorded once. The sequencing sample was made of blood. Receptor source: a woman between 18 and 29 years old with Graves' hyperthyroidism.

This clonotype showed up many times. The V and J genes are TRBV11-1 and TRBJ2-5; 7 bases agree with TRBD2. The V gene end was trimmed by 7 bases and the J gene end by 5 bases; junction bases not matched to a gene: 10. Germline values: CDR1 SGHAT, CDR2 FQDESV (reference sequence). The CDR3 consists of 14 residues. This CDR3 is CASTHPGGSETQYF. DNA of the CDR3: TGTGCCAGCACCCACCCGGGGGGATCGGAGACCCAGTACTTC.

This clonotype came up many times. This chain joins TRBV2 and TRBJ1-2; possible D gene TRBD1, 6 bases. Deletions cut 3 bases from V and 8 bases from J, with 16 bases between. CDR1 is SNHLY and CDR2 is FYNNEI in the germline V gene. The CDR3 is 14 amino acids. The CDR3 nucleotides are TGTGCCAGCAGTGATAGACAGGCCCGGGGCGGCTACACCTTC. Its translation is CASSDRQARGGYTF. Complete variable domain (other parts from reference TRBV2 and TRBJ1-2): EPEVTQTPSHQVTQMGQEVILRCVPISNHLYFYWYRQILGQKVEFLVSFYNNEISEKSEIFDDQFSVERPDGSNFTLKIRSTKLEDSAMYFCASSDRQARGGYTFGSGTRLTVV.

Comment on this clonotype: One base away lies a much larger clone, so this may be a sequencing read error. Written as DNA, the CDR3 is TGTGCCAGCAGCTTGGTGTTTAATCAGCCCCAGCAGTTT. Residues: CASSLVFNQPQQF. V is TRBV5-5 and J is TRBJ1-5; D gene unclear. The germline CDR1 and CDR2 sequences are SGHKS and YYEKEE (reference sequence). This CDR3 region has 13 residues.

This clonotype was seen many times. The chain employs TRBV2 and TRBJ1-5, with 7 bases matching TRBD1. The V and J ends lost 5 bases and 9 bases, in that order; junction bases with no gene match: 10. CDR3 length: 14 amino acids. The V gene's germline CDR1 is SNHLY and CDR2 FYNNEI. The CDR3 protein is CASSYGQALGPQHF. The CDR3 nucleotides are TGTGCCAGCAGTTACGGACAGGCCCTAGGGCCCCAGCATTTT.

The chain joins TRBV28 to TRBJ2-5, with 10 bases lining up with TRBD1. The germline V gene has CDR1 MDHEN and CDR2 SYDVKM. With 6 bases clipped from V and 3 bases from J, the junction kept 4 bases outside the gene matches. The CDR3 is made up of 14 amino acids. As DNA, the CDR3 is TGTGCCAGCAGATCGGGACAGGGGAAAGAGACCCAGTACTTC. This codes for CASRSGQGKETQYF.

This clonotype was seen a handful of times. The CDR3: CASHDRLNMNTEAFF. The CDR3 nucleotides read TGTGCCAGCCACGACAGGCTTAACATGAACACTGAAGCTTTCTTT. This chain uses TRBV6-2 or TRBV6-3 with TRBJ1-1, with D perhaps matching TRBD1 (6 bases). The V end was cut by 8 bases, the J end by 0 bases, with 16 bases between. CDR3 size: 15 residues. Germline V gene sequence: CDR1 MNHEY, CDR2 SVGEGT.

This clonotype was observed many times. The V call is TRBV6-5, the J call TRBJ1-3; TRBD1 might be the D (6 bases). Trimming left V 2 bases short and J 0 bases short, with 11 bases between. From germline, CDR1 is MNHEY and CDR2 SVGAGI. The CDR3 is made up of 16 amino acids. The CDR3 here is CASSYGQPLSGNTIYF. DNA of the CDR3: TGTGCCAGCAGTTACGGACAGCCGCTCTCTGGAAACACCATATATTTT.

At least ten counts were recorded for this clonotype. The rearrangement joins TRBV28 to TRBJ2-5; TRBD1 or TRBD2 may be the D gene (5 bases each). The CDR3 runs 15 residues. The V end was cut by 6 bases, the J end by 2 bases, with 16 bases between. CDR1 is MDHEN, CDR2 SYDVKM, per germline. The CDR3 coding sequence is TGTGCCAGCAGCCCCGTGGGGGTAACTCAAGAGACCCAGTACTTC. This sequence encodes CASSPVGVTQETQYF.

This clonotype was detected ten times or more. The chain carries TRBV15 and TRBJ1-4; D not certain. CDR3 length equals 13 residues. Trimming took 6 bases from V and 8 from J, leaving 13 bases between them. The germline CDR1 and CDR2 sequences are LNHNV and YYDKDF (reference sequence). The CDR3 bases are TGTGCCACCAGTAAGTTCGCCGTCGAAAAACTGTTTTTT. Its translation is CATSKFAVEKLFF.

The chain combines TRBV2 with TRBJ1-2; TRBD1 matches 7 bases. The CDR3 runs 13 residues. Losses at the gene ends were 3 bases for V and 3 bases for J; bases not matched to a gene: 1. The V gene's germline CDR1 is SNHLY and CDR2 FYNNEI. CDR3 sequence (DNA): TGTGCCAGCAGTGAGGACAGGTACTATGGCTACACCTTC. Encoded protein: CASSEDRYYGYTF.

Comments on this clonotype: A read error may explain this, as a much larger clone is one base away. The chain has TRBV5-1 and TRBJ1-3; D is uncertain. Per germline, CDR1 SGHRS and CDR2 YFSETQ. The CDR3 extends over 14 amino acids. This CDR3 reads CASSLQDGGTTIYF. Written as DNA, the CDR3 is TGCGCCAGCAGCTTGCAGGACGGTGGAACCACCATATATTTT.

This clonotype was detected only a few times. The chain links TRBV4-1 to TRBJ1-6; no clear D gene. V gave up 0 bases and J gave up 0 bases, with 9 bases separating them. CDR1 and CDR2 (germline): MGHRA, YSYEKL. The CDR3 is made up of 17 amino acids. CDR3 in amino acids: CASSQEADSSYNSPLHF. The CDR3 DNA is TGCGCCAGCAGCCAAGAGGCAGATAGCTCCTATAATTCACCCCTCCACTTT.

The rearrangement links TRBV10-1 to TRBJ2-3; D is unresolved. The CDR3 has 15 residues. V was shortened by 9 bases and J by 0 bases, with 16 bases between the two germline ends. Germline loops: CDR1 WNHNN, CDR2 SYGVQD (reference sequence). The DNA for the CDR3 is TGCGCCAGTGGTCGGATGGAGAGCAGCACAGATACGCAGTATTTT. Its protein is CASGRMESSTDTQYF.

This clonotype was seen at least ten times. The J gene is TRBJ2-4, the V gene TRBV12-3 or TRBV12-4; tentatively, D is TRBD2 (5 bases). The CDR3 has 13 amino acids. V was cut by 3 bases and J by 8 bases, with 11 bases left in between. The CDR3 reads CASSFRGRDIQYF. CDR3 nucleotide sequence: TGTGCCAGCAGTTTTCGGGGAAGGGACATTCAGTACTTC.

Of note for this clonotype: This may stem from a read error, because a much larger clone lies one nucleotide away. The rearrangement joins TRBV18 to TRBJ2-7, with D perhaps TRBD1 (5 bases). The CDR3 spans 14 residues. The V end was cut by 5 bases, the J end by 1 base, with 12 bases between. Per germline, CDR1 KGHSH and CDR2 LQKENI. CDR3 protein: CASSSQAASYEQYF. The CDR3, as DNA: TGTGCCAGCTCATCACAGGCAGCATCCTACGAGCAGTACTTC.

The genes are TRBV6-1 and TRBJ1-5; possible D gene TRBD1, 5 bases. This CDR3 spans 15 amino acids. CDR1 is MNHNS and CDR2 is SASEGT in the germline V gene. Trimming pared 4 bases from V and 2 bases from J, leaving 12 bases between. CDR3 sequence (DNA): TGTGCCAGCAGTGGGGGGTGGGTTGGCAATCAGCCCCAGCATTTT. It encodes CASSGGWVGNQPQHF.

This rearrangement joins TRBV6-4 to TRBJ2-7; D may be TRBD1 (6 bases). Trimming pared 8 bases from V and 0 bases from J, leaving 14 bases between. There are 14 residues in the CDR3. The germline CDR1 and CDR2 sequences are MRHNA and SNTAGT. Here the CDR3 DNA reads TGTGCCAGCCTGAGGGGACACCCCTCCTACGAGCAGTACTTC. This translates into CASLRGHPSYEQYF.

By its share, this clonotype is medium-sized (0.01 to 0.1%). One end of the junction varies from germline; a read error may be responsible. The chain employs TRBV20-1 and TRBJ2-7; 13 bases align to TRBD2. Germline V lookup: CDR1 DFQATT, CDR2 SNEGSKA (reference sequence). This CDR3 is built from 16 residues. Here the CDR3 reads CSARALTSGGGYAQYF. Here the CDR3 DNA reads TGCAGTGCTAGAGCTTTAACTAGCGGGGGGGGTTACGCGCAGTACTTC.

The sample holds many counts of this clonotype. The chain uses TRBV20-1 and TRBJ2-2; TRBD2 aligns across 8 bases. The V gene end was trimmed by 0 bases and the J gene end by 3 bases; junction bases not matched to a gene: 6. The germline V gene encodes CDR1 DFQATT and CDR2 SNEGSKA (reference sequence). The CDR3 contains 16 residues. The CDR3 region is CSARDRKREYTGELFF. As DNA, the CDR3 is TGCAGTGCTAGAGATCGAAAGCGGGAGTACACCGGGGAGCTGTTTTTT.

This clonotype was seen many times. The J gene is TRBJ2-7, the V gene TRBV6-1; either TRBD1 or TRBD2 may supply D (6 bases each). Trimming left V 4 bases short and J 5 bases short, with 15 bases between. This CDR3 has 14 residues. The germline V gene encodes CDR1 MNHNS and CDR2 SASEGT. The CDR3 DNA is TGTGCCAGCAGTGGGGGGGCCCACCAAAACGAGCAGTACTTC. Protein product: CASSGGAHQNEQYF.

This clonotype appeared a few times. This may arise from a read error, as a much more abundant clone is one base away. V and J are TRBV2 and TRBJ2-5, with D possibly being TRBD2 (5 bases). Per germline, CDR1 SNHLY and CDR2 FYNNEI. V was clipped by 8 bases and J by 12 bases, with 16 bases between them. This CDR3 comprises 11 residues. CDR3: CASGLPAAKYF. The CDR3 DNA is TGTGCCAGCGGACTGCCCGCGGCCAAGTACTTC.

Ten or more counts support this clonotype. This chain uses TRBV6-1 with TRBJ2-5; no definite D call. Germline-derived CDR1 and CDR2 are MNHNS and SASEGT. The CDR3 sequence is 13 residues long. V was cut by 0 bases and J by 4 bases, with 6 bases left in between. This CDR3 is CASSEASVETQYF. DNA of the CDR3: TGTGCCAGCAGTGAAGCTTCCGTAGAGACCCAGTACTTC.

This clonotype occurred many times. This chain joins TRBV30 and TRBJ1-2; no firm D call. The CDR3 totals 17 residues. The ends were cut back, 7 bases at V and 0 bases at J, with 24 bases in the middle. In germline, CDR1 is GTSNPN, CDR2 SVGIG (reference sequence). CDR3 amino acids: CAYLGHDMDLANYGYTF. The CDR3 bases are TGTGCCTACCTCGGCCATGACATGGACTTAGCTAACTATGGCTACACCTTC.

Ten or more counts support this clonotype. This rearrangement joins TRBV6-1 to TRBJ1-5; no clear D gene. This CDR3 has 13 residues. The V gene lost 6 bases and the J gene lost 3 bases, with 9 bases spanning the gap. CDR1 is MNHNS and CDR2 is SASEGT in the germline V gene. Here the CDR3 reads CASRTRDNQPQHF. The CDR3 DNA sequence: TGTGCCAGCAGAACCCGGGACAATCAGCCCCAGCATTTT.

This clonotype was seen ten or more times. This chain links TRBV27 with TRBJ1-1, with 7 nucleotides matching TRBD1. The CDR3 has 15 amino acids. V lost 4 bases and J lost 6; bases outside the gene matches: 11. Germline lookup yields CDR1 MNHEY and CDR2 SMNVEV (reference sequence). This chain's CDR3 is CASSWTGSGVPEAFF. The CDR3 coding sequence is TGTGCCAGCAGTTGGACAGGCAGCGGGGTACCTGAAGCTTTCTTT.

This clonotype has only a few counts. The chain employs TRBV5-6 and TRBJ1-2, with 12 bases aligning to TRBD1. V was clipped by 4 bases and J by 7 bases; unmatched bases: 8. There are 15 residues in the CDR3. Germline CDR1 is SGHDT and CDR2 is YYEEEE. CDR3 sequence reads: CASSPPGTGGTGYTF. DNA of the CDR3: TGTGCCAGCAGCCCACCCGGGACAGGGGGCACTGGCTACACCTTC.

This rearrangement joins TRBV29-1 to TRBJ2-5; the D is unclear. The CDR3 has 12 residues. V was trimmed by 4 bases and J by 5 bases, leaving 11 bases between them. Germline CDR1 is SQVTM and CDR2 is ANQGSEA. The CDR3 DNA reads TGCAGCGTTGGCCCGGGTTTGGAGACCCAGTACTTC. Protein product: CSVGPGLETQYF.